One and the same sample provided the 17 T cell receptor beta chains below, sequenced in a study of identical twins. TCRdb itself ran the 5' RACE reads through MiXCR, one entry per CDR3 protein. The sample lists 1.5 million to 2 million distinct CDR3 sequences, more than 30% seen once, with more than 0.25% in the top ten. The sample comprised cord blood. The receptor set was obtained from a newborn girl in good health.

The J gene is TRBJ2-1, the V gene TRBV4-1, with D tentatively TRBD1 (5 bases). V was trimmed by 0 bases and J by 10 bases, leaving 10 bases between them. Germline values: CDR1 MGHRA, CDR2 YSYEKL. The CDR3 consists of 13 residues. CDR3: CASSQDGAYEQFF. In DNA form, the CDR3 reads TGCGCCAGCAGCCAAGATGGGGCCTACGAGCAGTTCTTC.

This clonotype was seen a handful of times. The chain recombines TRBV29-1 with TRBJ2-7, with unresolved D. From germline, CDR1 is SQVTM and CDR2 ANQGSEA. This CDR3 spans 12 amino acids. The V end lost 0 bases, the J end lost 3 bases, and 6 bases lay between the germline ends. The CDR3 here is CSVEDGFYEQYF. CDR3 sequence (DNA): TGCAGCGTTGAAGATGGGTTCTACGAGCAGTACTTC.

This clonotype showed up just a few times. This chain links TRBV2 with TRBJ2-2, with D uncertain. V was cut by 2 bases and J by 6 bases, with 13 bases left in between. CDR1 is SNHLY and CDR2 is FYNNEI in the germline V gene. This CDR3 spans 15 amino acids. CDR3 nucleotide sequence: TGTGCCAGCAGTGAAATTACAGATCGAGCCGGGGAGCTGTTTTTT. The encoded protein is CASSEITDRAGELFF.

CDR3 coding DNA: TGTGCCAGCAGTTACCTGACCGCTCGTAATGAAAAACTGTTTTTT. Amino acids: CASSYLTARNEKLFF. The chain employs TRBV6-6 and TRBJ1-4; D not certain. V was pared by 2 bases and J by 4 bases, with 11 bases between. The CDR3 extends over 15 amino acids. The germline gives CDR1 MNHNY, CDR2 SVGAGI (reference sequence).

This rearrangement joins TRBV20-1 to TRBJ2-5; TRBD2 aligns across 8 bases. The CDR3 is made up of 15 amino acids. CDR1 and CDR2 (germline): DFQATT, SNEGSKA (reference sequence). Trimming cost V 2 bases and J 0 bases; bases outside gene matches: 5. This CDR3 is CSARYSGAYQETQYF. CDR3 coding DNA: TGCAGTGCTAGATATAGCGGGGCTTACCAAGAGACCCAGTACTTC.

DNA of the CDR3: TGTGCCAGCAGCCACGGACAGGGGATCATGGACGAGCAGTACTTC. It specifies CASSHGQGIMDEQYF. The chain recombines TRBV7-9 with TRBJ2-4; the match to TRBD1 covers 9 bases. The J call is in doubt because the DNA end fits TRBJ2-7 better. The CDR3 sequence is 15 residues long. From germline, CDR1 is SEHNR and CDR2 FQNEAQ (reference sequence).

V usage is TRBV4-2 and J usage is TRBJ2-1; 12 bases are a match to TRBD2. Germline V CDR1 and CDR2: LGHNA, YNFKEQ. CDR3 length: 17 amino acids. After removal of 4 bases from V and 9 bases from J, the junction contained 13 bases not matched to a gene. The CDR3 bases are TGTGCCAGCAGCCGAAAGGCAACTGGACTAGCGGGGCCTGAGCAGTTCTTC. Its protein product is CASSRKATGLAGPEQFF.

This sequence joins TRBV5-1 and TRBJ2-1; 12 bases match TRBD2. Germline CDR1 is SGHRS and CDR2 is YFSETQ. There are 16 residues in the CDR3. V lost 0 bases to trimming and J lost 8 bases; unmatched junction nucleotides: 6. As DNA, the CDR3 is TGCGCCAGCAGCTTGGGCCTAGCGGGGGGGAGAGATGAGCAGTTCTTC. It encodes CASSLGLAGGRDEQFF.

This clonotype occurred many times. The chain has TRBV12-3 or TRBV12-4 and TRBJ2-3; D possibly corresponds to TRBD2 (7 bases). The CDR3 totals 14 residues. V lost 6 bases, J lost 6 bases, and 16 bases lay in between. The CDR3 DNA follows: TGTGCCAGCAGCCTAAGGGGGGGTCGGGATACGCAGTATTTT. This encodes CASSLRGGRDTQYF.

The chain joins TRBV20-1 to TRBJ2-7; weak D call: TRBD2 (5 bases). Germline V gene lookup returns CDR1 DFQATT and CDR2 SNEGSKA (reference sequence). Trimming removed 0 bases from V and 7 bases from J, with 10 bases in between. This CDR3 comprises 12 residues. The CDR3 spells CSARDLGIEQYF. As DNA, the CDR3 is TGCAGTGCTAGAGATCTCGGGATTGAGCAGTACTTC.

A note on this clonotype: A read error may produce the germline difference seen at one junction end. DNA for the CDR3: TGTGCCAACAGTGTTGTTGTCCCCGGTGGAGAAAAACTGTTTTTT. Translated, it gives CANSVVVPGGEKLFF. This sequence joins TRBV2 and TRBJ1-4; the D is unclear. The germline CDR1 and CDR2 sequences are SNHLY and FYNNEI. The CDR3 sequence is 15 residues long. Filled out from reference TRBV2 and TRBJ1-4, the complete variable domain reads EPEVTQTPSHQVTQMGQEVILRCVPISNHLYFYWYRQILGQKVEFLVSFYNNEISEKSEIFDDQFSVERPDGSNFTLKIRSTKLEDSAMYFCANSVVVPGGEKLFFGSGTQLSVL.

The chain is built from TRBV4-2 and TRBJ1-5; D might be TRBD1 (5 bases). V shed 0 bases and J shed 3 bases, with 9 bases lying between them. Looked up from germline, CDR1 is LGHNA and CDR2 is YNFKEQ. CDR3 length equals 15 residues. The DNA for the CDR3 is TGTGCCAGCAGCCAAGATACAGGCTCCAATCAGCCCCAGCATTTT. It translates to CASSQDTGSNQPQHF.

This clonotype was detected only a few times. The chain carries TRBV20-1 and TRBJ1-2; a weak D match, TRBD1 (6 bases). This CDR3 spans 13 amino acids. Between the trimmed V and J ends, which lost 3 bases and 4 bases, there was a span of 12 bases. Germline V gives CDR1 DFQATT, CDR2 SNEGSKA (reference sequence). CDR3 amino acids: CSARSIGGYGYTF. DNA of the CDR3: TGCAGTGCTAGGAGTATAGGGGGCTATGGCTACACCTTC.

The V and J genes are TRBV12-3 or TRBV12-4 and TRBJ2-6, with unresolved D. The CDR3 loop spans 17 amino acids. Trimming stripped 8 bases from V and 2 bases from J, with 19 bases between. The CDR3 loop reads CASCNRVPSPGANVLTF. Here the CDR3 DNA reads TGTGCCAGCTGTAACCGGGTCCCAAGCCCTGGGGCCAACGTCCTGACTTTC.

The table lists this clonotype with a few counts. This chain connects TRBV10-3 to TRBJ1-2; tentatively, D is TRBD1 (6 bases). Trimming cost V 10 bases and J 0 bases, with 12 bases left between them. The CDR3 length is 13 residues. Germline CDR1 reads ENHRY; CDR2 reads SYGVKD. CDR3: CATVRGPNYGYTF. The CDR3 DNA follows: TGTGCCACCGTCCGGGGGCCTAACTATGGCTACACCTTC.

This chain joins TRBV18 and TRBJ1-5, with TRBD1 as a possible D gene (5 bases). The V end was cut by 1 base, the J end by 6 bases, with 10 bases between. Per germline, CDR1 KGHSH and CDR2 LQKENI. This CDR3 has 14 amino acids. The CDR3 here is CASSPQGPGQPQHF. CDR3 nucleotides: TGTGCCAGCTCACCACAGGGGCCAGGTCAGCCCCAGCATTTT.

This clonotype was counted ten times or more. The rearrangement joins TRBV11-2 to TRBJ1-2, with D possibly being TRBD1 (5 bases). The CDR3 is made up of 12 amino acids. CDR1 and CDR2 from the germline V gene are SGHAT and FQNNGV. Trimming left V 3 bases short and J 6 bases short, with 8 bases between. The CDR3 spells CASSFRGDGYTF. CDR3 nucleotide sequence: TGTGCCAGCAGCTTCCGAGGGGATGGCTACACCTTC.